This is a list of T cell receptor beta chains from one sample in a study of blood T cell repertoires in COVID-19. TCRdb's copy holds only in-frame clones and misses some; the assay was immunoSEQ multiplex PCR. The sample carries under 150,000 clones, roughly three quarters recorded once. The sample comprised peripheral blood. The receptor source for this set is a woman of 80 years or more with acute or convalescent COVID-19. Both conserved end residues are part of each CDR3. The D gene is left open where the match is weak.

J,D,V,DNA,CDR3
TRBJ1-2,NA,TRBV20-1,TGCAGTGCCGCCGCCAGGGCCGGCTACACCTTC,CSAAARAGYTF
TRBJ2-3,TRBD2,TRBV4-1,TGCGCCAGCAGCCTTGGGACTACCCCCCCCACAGATACGCAGTATTTT,CASSLGTTPPTDTQYF
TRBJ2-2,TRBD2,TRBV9,TGTGCCAGCAGCACGACTAGCGGCCTGAACACCGGGGAGCTGTTTTTT,CASSTTSGLNTGELFF
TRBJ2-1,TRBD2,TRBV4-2,TGTGCCAGCAGCCAGGATCCGCCCGGGGGGGGGAGTGAGCAGTTCTTC,CASSQDPPGGGSEQFF
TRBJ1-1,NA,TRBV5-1,TGCGCCAGCAGCTTGGGATTGGGACAAATGAACACTGAAGCTTTCTTT,CASSLGLGQMNTEAFF
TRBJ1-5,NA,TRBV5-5,TGTGCCAGCAGCTTGGAGGGGGACCGGGGTCAGCCCCAGCATTTT,CASSLEGDRGQPQHF
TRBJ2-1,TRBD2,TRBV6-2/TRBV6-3,TGTGCCAGCAGTTACAAGCGGGAAGCCTACAATGAGCAGTTCTTC,CASSYKREAYNEQFF
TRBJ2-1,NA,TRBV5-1,TGCGCCAGCAGCTCTTTTACGCAAGAGACAAACAATGAGCAGTTCTTC,CASSSFTQETNNEQFF
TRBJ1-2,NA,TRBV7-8,TGTGCCAGCAGCTTCGGTCAGGGTTCTGGCTACACCTTC,CASSFGQGSGYTF
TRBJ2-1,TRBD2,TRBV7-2,TGTGCCAGCAGCCCTGGGACTAGCGGGGGTAATGAGCAGTTCTTC,CASSPGTSGGNEQFF
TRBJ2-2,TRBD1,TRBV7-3,TGTGCCAGCAGCCAACAGGGGGGCACCGGGGAGCTGTTTTTT,CASSQQGGTGELFF
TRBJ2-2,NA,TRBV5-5,TGTGCCAGCAGCTTGGACCCGGACAATTCGAACACCGGGGAGCTGTTTTTT,CASSLDPDNSNTGELFF
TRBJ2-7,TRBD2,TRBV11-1,TGTGCCAGCAGCTTAGGGCCTAGCGGGACTGTAAACGAGCAGTACTTC,CASSLGPSGTVNEQYF
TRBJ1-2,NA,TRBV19,TGTGCCACCACGGTAACGGTAGCTAACTATGGCTACACCTTC,CATTVTVANYGYTF
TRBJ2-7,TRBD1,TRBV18,TGTGCCAGCTCACCAGGGCAGGGGGCAGGTTACGAGCAGTACTTC,CASSPGQGAGYEQYF
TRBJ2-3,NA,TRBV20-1,TGCACGACAGTTATCTACGGTACGCAGTATTTT,CTTVIYGTQYF